This T cell receptor (beta chain) comes out of a study of response to subunit inactivated influenza vaccine. TCRdb recomputed calls from the RT-PCR reads with MiXCR, one row per CDR3 protein. The sample holds 700,000 to 900,000 distinct CDR3 sequences, about 20% seen once. The CDR3 sequence is 16 residues long. J gave up 7 bases and V 4 bases, and 9 bases lay outside the gene matches. CDR1 and CDR2 (germline): KGHDR, SFDVKD. Details on this clonotype: Its antigen remains unknown.

General study findings and limits: Only a handful of new T cells, the authors suggested, are recruited with each seasonal influenza vaccination.

This TCR derives from a man aged 45-65 years who received an inactivated influenza vaccine. V and J are TRBV24-1 and TRBJ2-1; 10 positions agree with TRBD2. Specimen: PBMCs from blood, collected more than 4 days after vaccination. CDR3 DNA: TGTGCCACCAGTGACCCCGTAGCGGGAGGAGCGAATGAGCAGTTCTTC. Its protein product is CATSDPVAGGANEQFF.